What follows are 2 T cell receptor beta chains derived from one specimen sequenced in a study of post-analysis software for immune sequencing data. Whole-study results and caveats: In patients, about five TRBV segments were more frequent than in controls, with TRBV5-6, TRBV5-1 and TRBV20-1 among them.

The library was made from cDNA and included unique molecular identifiers. TCRdb re-called the PCR reads through MiXCR, storing one row per CDR3 protein. The sample records 600,000 to 700,000 distinct CDR3 sequences, roughly three fifths being singletons. For these receptors, no antigen is known. The sample consisted of blood. These receptors all stem from a girl aged 2-10 years with multiple sclerosis.

The chain combines TRBV7-9 with TRBJ1-4; maybe TRBD1 (5 bases). This CDR3 has 16 amino acids. Germline V gene sequence: CDR1 SEHNR, CDR2 FQNEAQ (reference sequence). V was cut by 0 bases and J by 2 bases, with 10 bases left in between. The DNA for the CDR3 is TGTGCCAGCAGCTTAGCTGGGCAGGGCACTAATGAAAAACTGTTTTTT. This gives the protein CASSLAGQGTNEKLFF.

The sample holds a few counts of this clonotype. In nucleotides, the CDR3 is TGTGCCAGCGGGCCTCCGGGACAGGGAAACACCGGGGAGCTGTTTTTT. Residues: CASGPPGQGNTGELFF. V and J are TRBV12-3 or TRBV12-4 and TRBJ2-2, with TRBD1 matching over 9 bases. There are 16 residues in the CDR3. V was pared by 8 bases and J by 2 bases, with 9 bases of the junction left unmatched.